The 23 T cell receptor beta chains presented below share a single source sample, sequenced in a study of blood T cell repertoires in COVID-19. TCRdb's copy holds only in-frame clones and misses some; the assay was immunoSEQ multiplex PCR. The sample contains tens of thousands of clones, more than 75% of which appear only once. Sequencing was done on a sample of peripheral blood. These receptors all come from a man in his sixties with acute or convalescent COVID-19.

The chain combines TRBV5-1 with TRBJ2-7; TRBD1 matches 8 bases. CDR3 length: 15 amino acids. V shed 3 bases, J shed 4 bases, and the junction held 9 bases outside the gene matches. CDR1 SGHRS and CDR2 YFSETQ come from the germline V gene. CDR3 DNA: TGCGCCAGCAGCTCGGCCGGACAGGGTCCTTACGAGCAGTACTTC. This codes for CASSSAGQGPYEQYF.

The rearrangement uses TRBV19 and TRBJ2-5; 7 bases line up with TRBD2. CDR3 length: 15 residues. V lost 5 bases and J lost 0; bases outside the gene matches: 6. Germline values: CDR1 LNHDA, CDR2 SQIVND (reference sequence). The CDR3 reads CASSATAGDQETQYF. The DNA for the CDR3 is TGTGCCAGTAGTGCAACGGCGGGGGACCAAGAGACCCAGTACTTC.

J is TRBJ1-1 and V is TRBV9; possibly TRBD1 for D (5 bases). Looked up from germline, CDR1 is SGDLS and CDR2 is YYNGEE. This CDR3 is built from 15 residues. V was pared by 2 bases and J by 4 bases, with 15 bases between. The CDR3 sequence is CASSVASGLSTEAFF. In DNA, the CDR3 is TGTGCCAGCAGCGTCGCCTCAGGGTTGAGCACTGAAGCTTTCTTT. Drawing the rest from reference TRBV9 and TRBJ1-1, the complete variable domain is DSGVTQTPKHLITATGQRVTLRCSPRSGDLSVYWYQQSLDQGLQFLIQYYNGEERAKGNILERFSAQQFPDLHSELNLSSLELGDSALYFCASSVASGLSTEAFFGQGTRLTVV.

This chain joins TRBV24-1 and TRBJ2-3; D is unresolved. The CDR3 totals 13 residues. Germline V gene sequence: CDR1 KGHDR, CDR2 SFDVKD. Trimming cost V 7 bases and J 1 base, with 8 bases left between them. CDR3 amino acids: CATRAQGTDTQYF. The CDR3 nucleotides read TGTGCCACCAGGGCTCAGGGCACAGATACGCAGTATTTT.

This CDR3 reads CASSKAGATDTQYF. In DNA, the CDR3 is TGTGCCAGCAGTAAAGCGGGGGCCACAGATACGCAGTATTTT. The chain couples TRBV27 to TRBJ2-3, with 8 bases matching TRBD2. Per germline, CDR1 MNHEY and CDR2 SMNVEV (reference sequence). V was clipped by 5 bases and J by 2 bases; unmatched bases: 3. This CDR3 region has 14 residues.

The chain joins TRBV2 to TRBJ1-1; TRBD1 matches 8 bases. V shed 2 bases, J shed 4 bases, and the junction held 6 bases outside the gene matches. Germline V gene data show CDR1 as SNHLY and CDR2 as FYNNEI. The CDR3 sequence is 15 residues long. In nucleotides, the CDR3 is TGTGCCAGCAGTGAATGGGGGACAGGTAGCACTGAAGCTTTCTTT. As protein: CASSEWGTGSTEAFF.

This clone was observed once. The CDR3 DNA reads as TGTGCCAGCAGCTACTGGGGAGGCGGGGGGAATCGGAATGAGCAGTTCTTC. It encodes CASSYWGGGGNRNEQFF. The rearrangement uses TRBV3-1 (or the pseudogene TRBV3-2) and TRBJ2-1; 8 bases fit TRBD2. The germline V gene has CDR1 LGHDT and CDR2 YNNKEL (reference sequence). Trimming cost V 5 bases and J 7 bases; bases outside gene matches: 16. The CDR3 runs 17 residues.

CDR3 DNA sequence: TGTGCCAGCAGCTTTAGCGGGTATAGGGCACCCCTCCACTTT. Protein product: CASSFSGYRAPLHF. The chain uses TRBV11-2 and TRBJ1-6, with no clear D. V dropped 3 bases and J dropped 11 bases, with 14 bases sitting between them. CDR1 is SGHAT, CDR2 FQNNGV, per germline. This CDR3 comprises 14 residues.

Within the sample, this clone is medium-sized. The chain employs TRBV3-1 (or the pseudogene TRBV3-2) and TRBJ1-3; D gene ambiguous. In germline, CDR1 is LGHDT, CDR2 YNNKEL (reference sequence). The germline V and J ends were trimmed by 0 bases and 0 bases, with 6 bases remaining between them. The CDR3 is made up of 15 amino acids. The CDR3 nucleotides are TGTGCCAGCAGCCAAGATCCGAGCTCTGGAAACACCATATATTTT. Residues: CASSQDPSSGNTIYF.

V gene TRBV27 combines with J gene TRBJ1-6, with D perhaps matching TRBD1 (6 bases). This CDR3 has 16 amino acids. Germline CDR1 and CDR2: MNHEY and SMNVEV (reference sequence). The ends were cut back, 5 bases at V and 0 bases at J, with 11 bases in the middle. DNA for the CDR3: TGTGCCAGCAGTCCCAAACAGGGCTCCTATAATTCACCCCTCCACTTT. It yields the protein CASSPKQGSYNSPLHF.

The chain uses TRBV27 and TRBJ1-6; D unresolved. Germline V gene data show CDR1 as MNHEY and CDR2 as SMNVEV (reference sequence). The V end lost 2 bases, the J end lost 6 bases, and 8 bases lay between the germline ends. The CDR3 extends over 14 amino acids. This CDR3 is CASSLHGPNSPLHF. Here the CDR3 DNA reads TGTGCCAGCAGTTTACATGGGCCTAATTCACCCCTCCACTTT.

The J gene is TRBJ2-6, the V gene TRBV29-1; TRBD1 might be the D (6 bases). Germline V gene lookup returns CDR1 SQVTM and CDR2 ANQGSEA. The CDR3 loop spans 17 amino acids. V gave up 2 bases and J gave up 0 bases, with 14 bases separating them. The CDR3 loop reads CSVETGQTSSGANVLTF. The CDR3, as DNA: TGCAGCGTTGAAACCGGACAGACCAGCTCTGGGGCCAACGTCCTGACTTTC. Using reference TRBV29-1 and TRBJ2-6 for the parts outside the CDR3, the full variable domain is SAVISQKPSRDICQRGTSLTIQCQVDSQVTMMFWYRQQPGQSLTLIATANQGSEATYESGFVIDKFPISRPNLTFSTLTVSNMSPEDSSIYLCSVETGQTSSGANVLTFGAGSRLTVL.

The J gene is TRBJ1-2, the V gene TRBV24-1; tentative D call: TRBD1 (5 bases). The V and J ends lost 4 bases and 2 bases respectively, with 10 bases between them. The CDR3 consists of 14 residues. Germline-derived CDR1 and CDR2 are KGHDR and SFDVKD. Here the CDR3 DNA reads TGTGCCACCAGTGAGGGCCCAGGGAACTATGGCTACACCTTC. This translates into CATSEGPGNYGYTF.

The rearrangement uses TRBV5-3 and TRBJ1-1, with TRBD1 matching over 11 bases. TRBV5-3 is flagged as an ORF with uncertain function. J was trimmed by 4 bases and V by 0 bases; bases with no gene match: 2. The CDR3 has 15 residues. For the CDR3, the DNA is TGTGCCAGAAGCTTGGGGACAGGGGGCCCCACTGAAGCTTTCTTT. Its protein is CARSLGTGGPTEAFF.

The chain recombines TRBV6-1 with TRBJ2-5, with D perhaps matching TRBD2 (6 bases). The germline CDR1 and CDR2 sequences are MNHNS and SASEGT. Trimming took 7 bases from V and 0 from J, leaving 21 bases between them. This CDR3 has 17 residues. In DNA form, the CDR3 reads TGTGCCAGCAATGACAAAAGGGGACTCATGCACCAAGAGACCCAGTACTTC. Amino acid sequence: CASNDKRGLMHQETQYF.

There are a few counts of this clone. The chain combines TRBV28 with TRBJ2-5, with a weak D call TRBD1 (7 bases). Trimming pared 2 bases from V and 1 base from J, leaving 11 bases between. Germline assignment: CDR1 MDHEN and CDR2 SYDVKM. CDR3 length: 15 amino acids. CDR3 DNA: TGTGCCAGCAGTTTAGGAGGGGGCCTCCAAGAGACCCAGTACTTC. It encodes CASSLGGGLQETQYF. The full variable domain, completed using reference TRBV28 and TRBJ2-5, is DVKVTQSSRYLVKRTGEKVFLECVQDMDHENMFWYRQDPGLGLRLIYFSYDVKMKEKGDIPEGYSVSREKKERFSLILESASTNQTSMYLCASSLGGGLQETQYFGPGTRLLVL.

This clone was seen a few times. The chain is built from TRBV1 and TRBJ1-5; the table's D call, TRBD1, was not checked against the DNA. TRBV1 is listed as a pseudogene. This CDR3 region has 18 residues. The CDR3 reads CTSSQDNPDRESNQPQHF. Here the CDR3 DNA reads TGCACCAGCAGCCAAGATAACCCGGACAGGGAGAGCAATCAGCCCCAGCATTTT.

The gene calls are TRBV20-1 and TRBJ1-2, with D unresolved. Per germline, CDR1 DFQATT and CDR2 SNEGSKA (reference sequence). V shed 3 bases and J shed 2 bases, with 10 bases lying between them. This CDR3 is 13 amino acids long. The CDR3 coding sequence is TGCAGTGCTAGTCCCCAAGAGAACTATGGCTACACCTTC. Translated: CSASPQENYGYTF.

The chain employs TRBV5-1 and TRBJ1-1; D uncertain. The germline gives CDR1 SGHRS, CDR2 YFSETQ. The CDR3 has 15 residues. V lost 0 bases, J lost 1 base, and 10 bases lay in between. CDR3: CASSLGPGGNTEAFF. The CDR3 bases are TGCGCCAGCAGCTTGGGGCCCGGAGGGAACACTGAAGCTTTCTTT.

CDR3 in amino acids: CASSRGVGRAEAFF. CDR3 DNA: TGTGCCAGCAGCCGGGGGGTGGGGAGAGCTGAAGCTTTCTTT. The V and J genes are TRBV28 and TRBJ1-1, with D maybe TRBD1 (5 bases). Germline V gene data show CDR1 as MDHEN and CDR2 as SYDVKM. The CDR3 has 14 amino acids. Trimming cost V 6 bases and J 6 bases, with 17 bases left between them.

This rearrangement joins TRBV3-1 (or the pseudogene TRBV3-2) to TRBJ2-2, with TRBD2 as a possible D gene (6 bases). The CDR3 is 13 residues long. V lost 4 bases and J lost 5, with 8 bases in between. Germline CDR1 LGHDT, CDR2 YNNKEL (reference sequence). The CDR3, as DNA: TGTGCCAGCAGCCTAGGAGGGACCGGGGAGCTGTTTTTT. It codes for CASSLGGTGELFF.

J is TRBJ2-4 and V is TRBV19; the D gene is possibly TRBD1 (6 bases). Trimming cost V 7 bases and J 1 base, with 8 bases left between them. From germline, CDR1 is LNHDA and CDR2 SQIVND (reference sequence). The CDR3 length is 13 residues. Here the CDR3 DNA reads TGTGCCAGTATGGGGGCGGCCAAAAACATTCAGTACTTC. It specifies CASMGAAKNIQYF.

This clone was counted between two and nine times. The gene calls are TRBV7-3 and TRBJ2-4, with TRBD1 as a possible D gene (6 bases). Trimming shortened V by 3 bases and J by 2 bases, and 17 bases separated the two germline ends. The CDR3 spans 17 residues. Germline CDR1 SGHTA, CDR2 FQGTGA. In DNA form, the CDR3 reads TGTGCCAGCAGCTTGGGTGGTGGGGGCGAGCCCAAAAACATTCAGTACTTC. This gives the protein CASSLGGGGEPKNIQYF.